This T cell receptor (beta chain) was identified during a study of memory B cells and T cells in multiple sclerosis. Repertoires were generated with immunoSEQ multiplex PCR, while TCRdb's copy carries only in-frame clones and drops some. The sample lists some 49,000 clones; almost 85% were seen once. Separate sequencing covered autoproliferating (CFSE-dim) and non-proliferating (CFSE-high) T cells from stimulus-free culture. 40 million to 50 million CFSE-labeled PBMCs were cultured less than nine days unstimulated, then replicate wells were pooled. PBMCs were labeled with roughly 0.46 uM CFSE and cultured without exogenous stimuli. Study-wide points: Normalization was needed because clone-set size differences affected shared clonotype counts.

V shed 3 bases and J 4 bases; nucleotides not matched to a gene: 15. Germline CDR1 reads LGHNA; CDR2 reads YNFKEQ. This CDR3 comprises 19 residues. As for this clone: Its antigen is not identified.

V gene TRBV4-2 combines with J gene TRBJ1-3; 10 nucleotides align to TRBD1. The specimen sequenced was PBMCs from blood kept in culture. The sequence was collected from a human donor with multiple sclerosis. Here the CDR3 DNA reads TGTGCCAGCAGCCATAGATATGGGACAGGGGACTCAGGGGGAAACACCATATATTTT. Encoded protein: CASSHRYGTGDSGGNTIYF.